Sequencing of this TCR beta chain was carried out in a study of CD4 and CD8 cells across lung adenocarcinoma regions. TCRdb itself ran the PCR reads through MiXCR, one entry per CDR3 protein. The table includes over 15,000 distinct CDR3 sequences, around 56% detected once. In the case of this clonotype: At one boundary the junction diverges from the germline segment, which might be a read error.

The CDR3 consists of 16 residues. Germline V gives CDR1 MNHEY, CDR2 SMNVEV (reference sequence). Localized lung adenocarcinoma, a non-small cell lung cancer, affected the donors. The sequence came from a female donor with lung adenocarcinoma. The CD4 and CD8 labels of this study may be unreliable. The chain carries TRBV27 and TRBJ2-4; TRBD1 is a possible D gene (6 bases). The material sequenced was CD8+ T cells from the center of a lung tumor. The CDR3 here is CASRSWGQRAKDTQYF. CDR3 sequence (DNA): TGTGCCAGCCGCTCTTGGGGGCAGAGAGCCAAAGACACGCAGTATTTC.